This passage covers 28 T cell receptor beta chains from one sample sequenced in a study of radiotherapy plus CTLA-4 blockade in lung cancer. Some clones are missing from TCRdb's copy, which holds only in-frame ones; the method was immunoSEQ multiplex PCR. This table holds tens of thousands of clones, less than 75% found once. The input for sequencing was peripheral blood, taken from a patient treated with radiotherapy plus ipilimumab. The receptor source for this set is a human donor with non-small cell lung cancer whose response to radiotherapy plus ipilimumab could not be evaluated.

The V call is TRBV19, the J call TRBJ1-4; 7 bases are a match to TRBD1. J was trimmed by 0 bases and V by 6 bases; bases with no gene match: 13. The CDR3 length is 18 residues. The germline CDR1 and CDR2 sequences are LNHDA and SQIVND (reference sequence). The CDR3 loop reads CASSPRGGFVATNEKLFF. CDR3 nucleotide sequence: TGTGCCAGTAGCCCTCGAGGGGGCTTCGTGGCAACTAATGAAAAACTGTTTTTT.

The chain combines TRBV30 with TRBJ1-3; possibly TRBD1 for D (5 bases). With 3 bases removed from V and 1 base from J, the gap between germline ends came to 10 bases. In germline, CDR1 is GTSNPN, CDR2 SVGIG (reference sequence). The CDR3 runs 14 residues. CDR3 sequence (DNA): TGTGCCTGGAGACTCAGGGCATCTGGAAACACCATATATTTT. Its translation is CAWRLRASGNTIYF.

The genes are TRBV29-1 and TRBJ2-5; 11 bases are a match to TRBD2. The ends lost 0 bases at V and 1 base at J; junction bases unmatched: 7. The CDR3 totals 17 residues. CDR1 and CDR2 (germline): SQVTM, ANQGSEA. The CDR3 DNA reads TGCAGCGTTGAAGATCTGACTAGCGGGACTCTCCAAGAGACCCAGTACTTC. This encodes CSVEDLTSGTLQETQYF. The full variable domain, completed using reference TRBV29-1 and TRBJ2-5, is SAVISQKPSRDICQRGTSLTIQCQVDSQVTMMFWYRQQPGQSLTLIATANQGSEATYESGFVIDKFPISRPNLTFSTLTVSNMSPEDSSIYLCSVEDLTSGTLQETQYFGPGTRLLVL.

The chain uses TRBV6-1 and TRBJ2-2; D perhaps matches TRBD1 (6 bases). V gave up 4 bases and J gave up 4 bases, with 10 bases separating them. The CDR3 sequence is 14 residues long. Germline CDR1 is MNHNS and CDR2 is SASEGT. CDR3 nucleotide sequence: TGTGCCAGCAGTGGACAGGCCTTCACCGGGGAGCTGTTTTTT. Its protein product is CASSGQAFTGELFF.

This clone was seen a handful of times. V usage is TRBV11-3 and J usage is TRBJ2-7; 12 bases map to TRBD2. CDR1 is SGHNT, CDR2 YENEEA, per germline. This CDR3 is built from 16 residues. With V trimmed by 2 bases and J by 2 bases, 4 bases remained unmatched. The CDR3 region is CASSLSSGRVPYEQYF. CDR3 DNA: TGTGCCAGCAGCTTATCTAGCGGGAGGGTACCCTACGAGCAGTACTTC.

The CDR3 DNA reads TGCGCCAGCAGCTCGAGGGGACTAGAAAGACGGTACAATGAGCAGTTCTTC. Translated: CASSSRGLERRYNEQFF. This rearrangement joins TRBV5-1 to TRBJ2-1, with TRBD2 matching over 8 bases. This CDR3 has 17 residues. J was trimmed by 4 bases and V by 3 bases; bases with no gene match: 12. From germline, CDR1 is SGHRS and CDR2 YFSETQ.

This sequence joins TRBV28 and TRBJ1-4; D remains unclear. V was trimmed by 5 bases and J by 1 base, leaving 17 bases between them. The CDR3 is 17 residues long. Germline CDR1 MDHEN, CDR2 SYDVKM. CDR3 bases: TGTGCCAGCAGTCCGACCCCCTCGGGGATAACTAATGAAAAACTGTTTTTT. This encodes CASSPTPSGITNEKLFF.

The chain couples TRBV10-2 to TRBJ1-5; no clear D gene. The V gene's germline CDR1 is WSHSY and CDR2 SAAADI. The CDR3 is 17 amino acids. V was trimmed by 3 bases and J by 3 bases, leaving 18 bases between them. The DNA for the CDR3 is TGCGCCAGCAGTGACCCAACGGGTGGTCAGTTCAATCAGCCCCAGCATTTT. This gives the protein CASSDPTGGQFNQPQHF.

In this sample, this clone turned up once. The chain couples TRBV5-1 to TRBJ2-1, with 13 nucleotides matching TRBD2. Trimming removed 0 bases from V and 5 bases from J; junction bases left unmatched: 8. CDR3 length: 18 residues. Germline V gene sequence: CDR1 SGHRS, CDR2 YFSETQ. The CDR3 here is CASSLALGLAGTNNEQFF. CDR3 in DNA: TGCGCCAGCAGCTTGGCCTTGGGACTAGCGGGGACAAACAATGAGCAGTTCTTC.

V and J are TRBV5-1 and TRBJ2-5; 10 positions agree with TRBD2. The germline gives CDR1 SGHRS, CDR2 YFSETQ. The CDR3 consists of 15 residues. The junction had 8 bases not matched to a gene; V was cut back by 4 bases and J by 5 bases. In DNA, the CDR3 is TGCGCCAGCAGCGACGGGACTAGCGTTGGGGAGACCCAGTACTTC. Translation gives CASSDGTSVGETQYF.

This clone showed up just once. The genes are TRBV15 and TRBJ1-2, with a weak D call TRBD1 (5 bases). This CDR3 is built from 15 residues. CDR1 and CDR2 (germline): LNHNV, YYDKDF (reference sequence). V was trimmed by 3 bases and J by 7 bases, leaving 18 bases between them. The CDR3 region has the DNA TGTGCCACCAGCAGGGTACACCCTTGGGGGGGTGGCTACACCTTC. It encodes CATSRVHPWGGGYTF.

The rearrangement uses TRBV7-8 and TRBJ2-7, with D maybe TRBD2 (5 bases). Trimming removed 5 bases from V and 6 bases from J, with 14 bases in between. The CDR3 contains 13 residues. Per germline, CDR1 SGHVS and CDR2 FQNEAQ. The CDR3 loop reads CASSLWVGGEQYF. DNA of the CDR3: TGTGCCAGCAGCCTGTGGGTTGGAGGCGAGCAGTACTTC.

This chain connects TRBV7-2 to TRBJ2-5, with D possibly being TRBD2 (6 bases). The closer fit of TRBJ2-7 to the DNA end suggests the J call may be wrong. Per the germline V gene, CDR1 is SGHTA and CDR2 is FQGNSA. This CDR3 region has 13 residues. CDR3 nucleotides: TGTGCCAGCAGCACCAGCGGGCCCTACGAGCAGTACTTC. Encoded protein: CASSTSGPYEQYF.

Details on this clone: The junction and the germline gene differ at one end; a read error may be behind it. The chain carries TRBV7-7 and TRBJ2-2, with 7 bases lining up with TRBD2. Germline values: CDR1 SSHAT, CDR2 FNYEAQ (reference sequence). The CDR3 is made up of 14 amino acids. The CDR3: CASSPTGGDGELFF. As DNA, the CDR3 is TGTGCTAGCAGCCCGACGGGGGGAGACGGGGAGCTGTTTTTT.

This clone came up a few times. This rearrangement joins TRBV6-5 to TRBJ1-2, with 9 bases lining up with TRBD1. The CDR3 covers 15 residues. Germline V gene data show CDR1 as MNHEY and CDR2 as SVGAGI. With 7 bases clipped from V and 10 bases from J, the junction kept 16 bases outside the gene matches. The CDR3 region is CASTFGGTGKRVYTF. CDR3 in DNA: TGTGCCAGCACCTTCGGGGGGACAGGGAAAAGAGTCTACACCTTC.

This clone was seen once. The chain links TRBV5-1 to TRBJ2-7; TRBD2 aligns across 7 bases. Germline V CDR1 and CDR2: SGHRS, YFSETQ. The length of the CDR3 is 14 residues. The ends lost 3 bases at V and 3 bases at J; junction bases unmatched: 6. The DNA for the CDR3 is TGCGCCAGCAGCTATACAGCGGGAATCTACGAGCAGTACTTC. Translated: CASSYTAGIYEQYF.

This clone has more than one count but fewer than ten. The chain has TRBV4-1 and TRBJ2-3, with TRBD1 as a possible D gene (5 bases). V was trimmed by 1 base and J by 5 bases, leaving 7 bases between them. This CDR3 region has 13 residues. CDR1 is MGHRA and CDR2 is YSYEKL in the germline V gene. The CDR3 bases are TGCGCCAGCAGCCAAGTGGGGCGAGATACGCAGTATTTT. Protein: CASSQVGRDTQYF.

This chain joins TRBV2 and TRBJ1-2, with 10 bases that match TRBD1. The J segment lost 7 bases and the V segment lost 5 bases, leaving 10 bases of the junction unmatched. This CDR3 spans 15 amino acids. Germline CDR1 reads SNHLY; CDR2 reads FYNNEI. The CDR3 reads CASSLGQGLGPGYTF. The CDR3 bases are TGTGCCAGCAGTTTGGGACAGGGGCTAGGTCCTGGCTACACCTTC.

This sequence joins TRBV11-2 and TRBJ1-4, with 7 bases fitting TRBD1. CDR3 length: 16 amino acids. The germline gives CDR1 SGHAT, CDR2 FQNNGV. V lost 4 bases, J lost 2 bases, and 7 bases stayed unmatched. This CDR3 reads CASSSNAGGTNEKLFF. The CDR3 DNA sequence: TGTGCCAGCAGCTCCAATGCAGGGGGGACTAATGAAAAACTGTTTTTT.

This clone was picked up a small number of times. CDR3 in amino acids: CASSLVAGGYEQYF. The CDR3 DNA reads TGCGCCAGCAGCTTGGTAGCGGGAGGGTACGAGCAGTACTTC. This chain connects TRBV5-1 to TRBJ2-7, with TRBD2 identical over 11 bases. This CDR3 comprises 14 residues. Germline assignment: CDR1 SGHRS and CDR2 YFSETQ. J gave up 4 bases and V 0 bases, and 0 bases lay outside the gene matches.

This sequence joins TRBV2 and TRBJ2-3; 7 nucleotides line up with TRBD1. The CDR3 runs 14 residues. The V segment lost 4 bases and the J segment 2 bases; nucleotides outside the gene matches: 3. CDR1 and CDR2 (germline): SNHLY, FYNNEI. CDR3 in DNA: TGTGCCAGCAGTGTACAGGGGCACACAGATACGCAGTATTTT. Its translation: CASSVQGHTDTQYF.

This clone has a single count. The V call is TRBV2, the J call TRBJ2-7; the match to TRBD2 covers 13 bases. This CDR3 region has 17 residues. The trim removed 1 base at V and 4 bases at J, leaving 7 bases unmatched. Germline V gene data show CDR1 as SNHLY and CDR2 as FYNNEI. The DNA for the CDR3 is TGTGCCAGCAGTGAAGTTGGTACTAGCGGGAGGGGTTACGAGCAGTACTTC. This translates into CASSEVGTSGRGYEQYF. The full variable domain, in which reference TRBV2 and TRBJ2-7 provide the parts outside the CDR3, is EPEVTQTPSHQVTQMGQEVILRCVPISNHLYFYWYRQILGQKVEFLVSFYNNEISEKSEIFDDQFSVERPDGSNFTLKIRSTKLEDSAMYFCASSEVGTSGRGYEQYFGPGTRLTVT.

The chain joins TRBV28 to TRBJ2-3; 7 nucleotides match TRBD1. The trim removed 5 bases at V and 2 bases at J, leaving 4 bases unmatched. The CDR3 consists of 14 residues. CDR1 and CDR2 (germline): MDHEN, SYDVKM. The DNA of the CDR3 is TGTGCCAGCAGTCTCGGACAGGACACAGATACGCAGTATTTT. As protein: CASSLGQDTDTQYF.

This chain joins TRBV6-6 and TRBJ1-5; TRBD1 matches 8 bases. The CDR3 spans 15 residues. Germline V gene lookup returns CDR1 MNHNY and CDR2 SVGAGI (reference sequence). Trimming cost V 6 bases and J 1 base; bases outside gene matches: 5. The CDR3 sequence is CASSASGGSNQPQHF. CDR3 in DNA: TGTGCCAGCAGCGCATCAGGGGGCAGCAATCAGCCCCAGCATTTT.

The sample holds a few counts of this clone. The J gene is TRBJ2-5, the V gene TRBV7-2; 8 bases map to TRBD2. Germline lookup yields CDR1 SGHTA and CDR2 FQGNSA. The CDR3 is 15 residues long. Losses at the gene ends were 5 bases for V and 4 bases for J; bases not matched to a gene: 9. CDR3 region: CASSRGLAMSETQYF. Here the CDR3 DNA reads TGTGCCAGCAGCCGCGGACTAGCAATGTCAGAGACCCAGTACTTC. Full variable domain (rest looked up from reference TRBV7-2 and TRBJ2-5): GAGVSQSPSNKVTEKGKDVELRCDPISGHTALYWYRQSLGQGLEFLIYFQGNSAPDKSGLPSDRFSAERTGGSVSTLTIQRTQQEDSAVYLCASSRGLAMSETQYFGPGTRLLVL.

In nucleotides, the CDR3 is TGTGCCAGCAGCCCAGGTTTCGCCTACGAGCAGTACTTC. The encoded protein is CASSPGFAYEQYF. The rearrangement links TRBV28 to TRBJ2-7; D gene unclear. The CDR3 sequence is 13 residues long. V shed 6 bases and J shed 2 bases, with 11 bases lying between them. Germline V gene data show CDR1 as MDHEN and CDR2 as SYDVKM.

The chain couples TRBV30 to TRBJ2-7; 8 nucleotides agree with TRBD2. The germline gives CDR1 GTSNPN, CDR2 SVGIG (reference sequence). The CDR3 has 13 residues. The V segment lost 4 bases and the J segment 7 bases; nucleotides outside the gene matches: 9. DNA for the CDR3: TGTGCCTGGAATAGCGGGAAACATGGGGAGCAGTACTTC. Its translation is CAWNSGKHGEQYF.

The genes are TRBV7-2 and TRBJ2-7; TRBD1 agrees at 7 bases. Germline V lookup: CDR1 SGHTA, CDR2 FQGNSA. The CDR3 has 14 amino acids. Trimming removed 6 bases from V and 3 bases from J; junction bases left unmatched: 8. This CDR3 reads CASRQGIGDYEQYF. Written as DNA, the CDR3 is TGTGCCAGCAGACAGGGGATCGGAGACTACGAGCAGTACTTC.